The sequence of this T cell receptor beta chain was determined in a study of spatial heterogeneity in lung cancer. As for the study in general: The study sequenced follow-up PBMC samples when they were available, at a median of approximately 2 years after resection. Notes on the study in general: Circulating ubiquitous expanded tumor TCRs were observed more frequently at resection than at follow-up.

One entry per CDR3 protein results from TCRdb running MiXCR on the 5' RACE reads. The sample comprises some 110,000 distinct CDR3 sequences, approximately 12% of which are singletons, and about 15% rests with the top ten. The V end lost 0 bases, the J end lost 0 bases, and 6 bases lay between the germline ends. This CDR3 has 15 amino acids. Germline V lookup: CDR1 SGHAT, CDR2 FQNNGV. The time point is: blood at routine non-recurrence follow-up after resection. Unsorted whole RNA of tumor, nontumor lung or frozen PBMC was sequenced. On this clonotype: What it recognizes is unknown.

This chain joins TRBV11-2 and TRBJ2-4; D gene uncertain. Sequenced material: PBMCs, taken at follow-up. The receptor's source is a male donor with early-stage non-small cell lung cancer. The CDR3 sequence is CASSLEQLAKNIQYF. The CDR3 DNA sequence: TGTGCCAGCAGCTTAGAACAACTAGCCAAAAACATTCAGTACTTC.